The rows below give T cell receptor beta chains drawn from one sample of a study of T cell responses to AZD1222 COVID-19 vaccine. Sequencing used immunoSEQ multiplex PCR; TCRdb keeps in-frame clones, though not all of them. The repertoire has approximately 130,000 clones, around nine tenths of them found once; the top ten carry more than 6%. The sample was peripheral blood, taken on day 0 of AZD1222 vaccination. The receptors derive from an adult in good health. The CDR3 runs from the conserved cysteine through the conserved F or W. A D gene is named only where the DNA matches it firmly. Size values are once, few and many counts, or a class for expanded clones, and some rows have none.

J: TRBJ1-1
V: TRBV19
size: .
D: .
CDR3: CASSWIGLWDEAFF
DNA: TGTGCCAGTAGTTGGATCGGGTTGTGGGACGAAGCTTTCTTT

J: TRBJ2-2
V: TRBV5-1
size: .
D: .
CDR3: CASSLPGEYGELFF
DNA: TGCGCCAGCAGCTTACCAGGGGAGTACGGGGAGCTGTTTTTT

J: TRBJ1-6
V: TRBV27
size: .
D: .
CDR3: CASSPGAIGGNSPLHF
DNA: TGTGCCAGCAGTCCAGGGGCTATAGGAGGGAATTCACCCCTCCACTTT

J: TRBJ2-2
V: TRBV30
size: once
D: .
CDR3: CASSLLSRGGELFF
DNA: TGTGCCTCGAGTCTGTTGTCTCGGGGCGGGGAGCTGTTTTTT

J: TRBJ1-4
V: TRBV2
size: .
D: .
CDR3: CASSEINDEKLFF
DNA: TGTGCCAGCAGTGAAATCAATGATGAAAAACTGTTTTTT

J: TRBJ2-1
V: TRBV24-1
size: .
D: TRBD2
CDR3: CATSDRASGSPYNEQFF
DNA: TGTGCCACCAGTGACAGGGCTAGCGGGAGCCCTTACAATGAGCAGTTCTTC

J: TRBJ1-4
V: TRBV19
size: .
D: .
CDR3: CASNPRVNEKLFF
DNA: TGTGCCAGTAACCCCAGGGTTAATGAAAAACTGTTTTTT

J: TRBJ2-7
V: TRBV5-4
size: few
D: TRBD1
CDR3: CASSRQGFGYEQYF
DNA: TGTGCCAGCAGCCGACAGGGGTTCGGATACGAGCAGTACTTC

J: TRBJ2-3
V: TRBV7-9
size: .
D: TRBD2
CDR3: CASSTTSGSTDTQYF
DNA: TGTGCCAGCAGCACGACTAGCGGTAGCACAGATACGCAGTATTTT

J: TRBJ1-1
V: TRBV28
size: once
D: TRBD1
CDR3: CASSLQGAVVTEAFF
DNA: TGTGCCAGCAGTTTACAGGGGGCGGTAGTCACTGAAGCTTTCTTT

J: TRBJ2-3
V: TRBV29-1
size: .
D: TRBD2
CDR3: CSANSGRSQDTQYF
DNA: TGCAGCGCTAATAGCGGGAGGAGCCAAGATACGCAGTATTTT

J: TRBJ1-5
V: TRBV21-1
size: .
D: .
CDR3: CASSTHRTAQPQHF
DNA: TGTGCCAGCAGCACCCACCGGACGGCACAGCCCCAGCATTTT

J: TRBJ2-2
V: TRBV19
size: .
D: .
CDR3: CASEPSALNTGELFF
DNA: TGTGCCTCTGAACCTAGCGCCCTGAACACCGGGGAGCTGTTTTTT

J: TRBJ1-6
V: TRBV6-1
size: .
D: .
CDR3: CASSEAGGQGNSPLHF
DNA: TGTGCCAGCAGTGAAGCGGGGGGCCAGGGGAATTCACCCCTCCACTTT

J: TRBJ2-6
V: TRBV7-3
size: .
D: .
CDR3: CASSEGAGANVLTF
DNA: TGTGCCAGCAGCGAGGGGGCTGGGGCCAACGTCCTGACTTTC

J: TRBJ2-2
V: TRBV9
size: .
D: TRBD1
CDR3: CASRQGSNTGELFF
DNA: TGTGCCAGTAGACAGGGGTCGAACACCGGGGAGCTGTTTTTT

J: TRBJ2-5
V: TRBV2
size: .
D: .
CDR3: CASSPDYLQETQYF
DNA: TGTGCCAGCAGTCCGGACTACCTCCAAGAGACCCAGTACTTC

J: TRBJ2-1
V: TRBV5-1
size: .
D: TRBD2
CDR3: CASSLERGGNEQFF
DNA: TGCGCCAGCAGCTTGGAACGGGGAGGGAATGAGCAGTTCTTC

J: TRBJ1-2
V: TRBV5-1
size: few
D: TRBD1
CDR3: CASSGGTGLLYGYTF
DNA: TGCGCCAGCAGCGGAGGGACAGGGCTCCTCTATGGCTACACCTTC

J: TRBJ2-1
V: TRBV2
size: .
D: TRBD2
CDR3: CASSEMTSGYYNEQFF
DNA: TGTGCCAGCAGTGAGATGACTAGCGGGTACTACAATGAGCAGTTCTTC

J: TRBJ2-3
V: TRBV6-1
size: .
D: .
CDR3: CASSEVGAAHTDTQYF
DNA: TGTGCCAGCAGTGAAGTCGGAGCGGCCCACACAGATACGCAGTATTTT

J: TRBJ2-2
V: TRBV29-1
size: .
D: .
CDR3: CSVGGDTGELFF
DNA: TGCAGCGTTGGGGGGGACACCGGGGAGCTGTTTTTT

J: TRBJ2-7
V: TRBV18
size: .
D: .
CDR3: CASSPPARAYEQYF
DNA: TGTGCCAGCTCACCACCCGCCAGAGCCTACGAGCAGTACTTC

J: TRBJ2-2
V: TRBV30
size: .
D: .
CDR3: CAWSVIVLTGELFF
DNA: TGTGCCTGGAGTGTGATAGTTTTAACCGGGGAGCTGTTTTTT

J: TRBJ2-7
V: TRBV10-3
size: .
D: .
CDR3: CASGTESYEQYF
DNA: TGTGCCAGCGGGACTGAATCCTACGAGCAGTACTTC

J: TRBJ1-2
V: TRBV19
size: .
D: .
CDR3: CATSRGGYGYTF
DNA: TGTGCCACCTCTCGGGGGGGGTATGGCTACACCTTC

J: TRBJ2-7
V: TRBV5-1
size: few
D: .
CDR3: CASSDKGYSYEQYF
DNA: TGCGCCAGCAGCGACAAGGGATACTCCTACGAGCAGTACTTC

J: TRBJ1-1
V: TRBV6-5
size: once
D: .
CDR3: CASSIQGGGTEAFF
DNA: TGTGCCAGCTCGATACAGGGTGGAGGCACTGAAGCTTTCTTT

J: TRBJ2-3
V: TRBV3-1/TRBV3-2
size: .
D: .
CDR3: CASSQDRTGARTDTQYF
DNA: TGTGCCAGCAGCCAAGATCGGACGGGAGCGCGGACAGATACGCAGTATTTT

J: TRBJ2-7
V: TRBV6-5
size: .
D: TRBD1
CDR3: CASRLRTGSSYEQYF
DNA: TGTGCCAGCAGACTTCGGACAGGGAGCTCCTACGAGCAGTACTTC

J: TRBJ2-7
V: TRBV28
size: .
D: TRBD2
CDR3: CASSLPTGTSGSYEQYF
DNA: TGTGCCAGCAGTCTACCTACCGGGACTAGCGGGTCCTACGAGCAGTACTTC

J: TRBJ2-1
V: TRBV12-3/TRBV12-4
size: .
D: TRBD2
CDR3: CATRVSGANEQFF
DNA: TGTGCCACCCGGGTTAGCGGGGCTAATGAGCAGTTCTTC

J: TRBJ1-1
V: TRBV7-9
size: .
D: TRBD1
CDR3: CASSIGTGMNTEAFF
DNA: TGTGCCAGCAGCATTGGGACAGGGATGAACACTGAAGCTTTCTTT

J: TRBJ1-4
V: TRBV28
size: .
D: TRBD1
CDR3: CASRESGAGGTKLFF
DNA: TGTGCCAGCAGGGAATCCGGCGCAGGGGGCACGAAACTGTTTTTT

J: TRBJ2-3
V: TRBV10-3
size: once
D: .
CDR3: CAINKQGTTDTQYF
DNA: TGTGCCATCAACAAACAGGGAACCACAGATACGCAGTATTTT

J: TRBJ2-7
V: TRBV7-9
size: .
D: .
CDR3: CASTMDRISSYEQYF
DNA: TGTGCCAGCACCATGGACAGAATTAGCTCCTACGAGCAGTACTTC

J: TRBJ1-4
V: TRBV14
size: .
D: .
CDR3: CASSGTDPNEKLFF
DNA: TGTGCCAGCAGCGGGACGGACCCTAATGAAAAACTGTTTTTT

J: TRBJ2-3
V: TRBV23-1
size: .
D: .
CDR3: CASTQTGTTSTDTQYF
DNA: TGCGCCAGCACCCAGACAGGCACAACTAGCACAGATACGCAGTATTTT

J: TRBJ2-5
V: TRBV5-1
size: .
D: .
CDR3: CASRQEGETQYF
DNA: TGCGCCAGCAGACAGGAGGGAGAGACCCAGTACTTC

J: TRBJ2-5
V: TRBV6-2/TRBV6-3
size: .
D: TRBD1
CDR3: CASSYSAQGSETQYF
DNA: TGTGCCAGCAGTTACTCTGCACAGGGGAGTGAGACCCAGTACTTC

J: TRBJ1-5
V: TRBV28
size: once
D: TRBD1
CDR3: CASSSGGTGDQPQHF
DNA: TGTGCCAGCAGCAGTGGGGGGACAGGTGATCAGCCCCAGCATTTT

J: TRBJ1-5
V: TRBV10-3
size: .
D: .
CDR3: CAISVQESNQPQHF
DNA: TGTGCCATCAGTGTCCAAGAGAGCAATCAGCCCCAGCATTTT

J: TRBJ1-1
V: TRBV29-1
size: .
D: .
CDR3: CSANDKNTEAFF
DNA: TGCAGCGCCAATGACAAGAACACTGAAGCTTTCTTT

J: TRBJ2-7
V: TRBV5-1
size: once
D: TRBD1
CDR3: CASSPEDRAPYEQYF
DNA: TGCGCCAGCAGCCCCGAGGACAGGGCCCCCTACGAGCAGTACTTC

J: TRBJ1-4
V: TRBV5-4
size: .
D: TRBD1
CDR3: CASSSGSQGGSEKLFF
DNA: TGTGCCAGCAGCTCTGGCTCACAGGGGGGTAGTGAAAAACTGTTTTTT

J: TRBJ1-6
V: TRBV5-1
size: .
D: .
CDR3: CASSLGILGLDSPLHF
DNA: TGCGCCAGCAGCTTGGGGATCCTGGGACTCGATTCACCCCTCCACTTT

J: TRBJ2-7
V: TRBV14
size: .
D: .
CDR3: CASSQQGYYEQYF
DNA: TGTGCCAGCAGCCAACAGGGATACTACGAGCAGTACTTC

J: TRBJ2-1
V: TRBV2
size: .
D: .
CDR3: CASSRTASSSGEQFF
DNA: TGTGCCAGCAGTCGGACGGCTTCCTCGAGCGGTGAGCAGTTCTTC

J: TRBJ1-4
V: TRBV10-2
size: .
D: TRBD1
CDR3: CASSERGRNEKLFF
DNA: TGCGCCAGCAGTGAGAGGGGGCGTAATGAAAAACTGTTTTTT

J: TRBJ2-1
V: TRBV5-1
size: once
D: TRBD2
CDR3: CASRLAGAGYNEQFF
DNA: TGCGCCAGCAGATTAGCGGGAGCGGGCTACAATGAGCAGTTCTTC

J: TRBJ1-1
V: TRBV10-3
size: .
D: .
CDR3: CAISESLFGDSNTEAFF
DNA: TGTGCCATCAGTGAGTCTCTTTTCGGGGACTCGAACACTGAAGCTTTCTTT

J: TRBJ2-1
V: TRBV6-5
size: .
D: .
CDR3: CASSYSAGEYNEQFF
DNA: TGTGCCAGCAGTTACTCGGCAGGAGAATACAATGAGCAGTTCTTC

J: TRBJ1-2
V: TRBV19
size: .
D: .
CDR3: CASSLLRRERSYGYTF
DNA: TGTGCCAGTAGTCTCCTTAGGAGGGAAAGGTCCTATGGCTACACCTTC

J: TRBJ2-1
V: TRBV21-1
size: .
D: .
CDR3: CASRTGAGGWNEQFF
DNA: TGTGCCAGCAGAACGGGGGCGGGAGGTTGGAATGAGCAGTTCTTC